A single sample gave rise to the 25 T cell receptor beta chains below, sequenced in a study of blood T cell repertoires in COVID-19. Using immunoSEQ multiplex PCR, the repertoire was profiled, and TCRdb retains in-frame clones only, with some absent. The sample lists approximately 63,000 clones, 88% occurring once. The sequenced material came from peripheral blood. The receptors originated from a woman older than 75 with active COVID-19.

The J gene is TRBJ2-7, the V gene TRBV9, with D maybe TRBD1 (5 bases). V gave up 4 bases and J gave up 7 bases, with 18 bases separating them. The CDR3 consists of 14 residues. Germline CDR1 and CDR2: SGDLS and YYNGEE. The CDR3 loop reads CASSPTALSGEQYF. CDR3 bases: TGTGCCAGCAGCCCCACCGCGCTGTCAGGGGAGCAGTACTTC.

The V gene is TRBV7-8, the J gene TRBJ1-2; 7 bases fit TRBD1. The CDR3 totals 14 residues. Germline V gives CDR1 SGHVS, CDR2 FQNEAQ. With 6 bases clipped from V and 4 bases from J, the junction kept 8 bases outside the gene matches. The CDR3 reads CASSQSDRAYGYTF. CDR3 DNA: TGTGCCAGCAGTCAAAGCGACAGGGCCTATGGCTACACCTTC.

The rearrangement links TRBV30 to TRBJ2-7, with D possibly TRBD2 on 5 matching bases. V shed 0 bases and J shed 0 bases, with 12 bases lying between them. This CDR3 is built from 15 residues. CDR1 is GTSNPN and CDR2 is SVGIG in the germline V gene (reference sequence). CDR3 nucleotides: TGTGCCTGGAGTGTAAATTGGAGGAGCTCCTACGAGCAGTACTTC. Its translation: CAWSVNWRSSYEQYF.

This clone has a single count. V is TRBV3-1 (or the pseudogene TRBV3-2) and J is TRBJ2-5, with TRBD1 matching over 9 bases. The CDR3 has 16 residues. V shed 4 bases, J shed 1 base, and the junction held 7 bases outside the gene matches. Germline assignment: CDR1 LGHDT and CDR2 YNNKEL (reference sequence). The CDR3 spells CASSPLPGQGQETQYF. The CDR3 DNA reads as TGTGCCAGCAGCCCCTTACCGGGACAGGGCCAAGAGACCCAGTACTTC.

V usage is TRBV5-1 and J usage is TRBJ1-1, with 7 bases fitting TRBD1. After removal of 4 bases from V and 2 bases from J, the junction contained 5 bases not matched to a gene. The CDR3 has 14 residues. Germline values: CDR1 SGHRS, CDR2 YFSETQ. The CDR3 DNA sequence: TGCGCCAGCAGCCCAACAGGGGTTAACACTGAAGCTTTCTTT. Translated, it gives CASSPTGVNTEAFF.

The chain has TRBV6-4 and TRBJ1-6; TRBD1 matches at 8 bases. V was clipped by 2 bases and J by 6 bases; unmatched bases: 3. This CDR3 spans 15 amino acids. Germline lookup yields CDR1 MRHNA and CDR2 SNTAGT. This chain's CDR3 is CASSDTDRGNSPLHF. CDR3 in DNA: TGTGCCAGCAGTGACACAGACAGGGGTAATTCACCCCTCCACTTT.

This chain links TRBV5-1 with TRBJ1-1; D might be TRBD1 (6 bases). The CDR3 has 16 amino acids. CDR1 and CDR2 (germline): SGHRS, YFSETQ. V lost 4 bases to trimming and J lost 1 base, with 17 bases between them. The CDR3 coding sequence is TGCGCCAGCAGCGGAAAAACAGGGACATGGAACACTGAAGCTTTCTTT. It yields the protein CASSGKTGTWNTEAFF.

A single count supports this clone. The chain combines TRBV29-1 with TRBJ2-3; 10 nucleotides line up with TRBD1. V dropped 3 bases and J dropped 1; count of bases not matched to a gene: 1. The germline V gene has CDR1 SQVTM and CDR2 ANQGSEA. The CDR3 sequence is 14 residues long. The CDR3 nucleotides are TGCAGCGTTGACGGGACAGGGGGCACAGATACGCAGTATTTT. Its protein is CSVDGTGGTDTQYF.

The rearrangement uses TRBV25-1 and TRBJ2-5, with TRBD1 matching 9 bases. J gave up 5 bases and V 4 bases, and 8 bases lay outside the gene matches. CDR3 length: 15 residues. Germline V lookup: CDR1 MGHDK, CDR2 SYGVNS. CDR3 sequence reads: CASSGMDRGRETQYF. DNA for the CDR3: TGTGCCAGCAGTGGGATGGACAGGGGAAGGGAGACCCAGTACTTC.

The rearrangement uses TRBV5-1 and TRBJ2-5, with TRBD2 matching 8 bases. This CDR3 is 15 amino acids long. The V gene's germline CDR1 is SGHRS and CDR2 YFSETQ. After removal of 3 bases from V and 4 bases from J, the junction contained 8 bases not matched to a gene. CDR3 residues: CASSSNSGDGETQYF. The CDR3 coding sequence is TGCGCCAGCAGCTCTAATAGCGGGGACGGAGAGACCCAGTACTTC. The full variable domain, with the rest looked up from reference TRBV5-1 and TRBJ2-5, is KAGVTQTPRYLIKTRGQQVTLSCSPISGHRSVSWYQQTPGQGLQFLFEYFSETQRNKGNFPGRFSGRQFSNSRSEMNVSTLELGDSALYLCASSSNSGDGETQYFGPGTRLLVL.

The chain is built from TRBV18 and TRBJ2-3; 11 nucleotides align to TRBD2. This CDR3 has 20 residues. J was trimmed by 5 bases and V by 3 bases; bases with no gene match: 19. Germline V CDR1 and CDR2: KGHSH, LQKENI. The CDR3 sequence is CASSPNSQTVAGGYGDTQYF. The CDR3 DNA reads TGTGCCAGCTCACCTAACTCCCAGACGGTAGCGGGGGGGTATGGAGATACGCAGTATTTT.

A single count supports this clone. The rearrangement uses TRBV4-3 and TRBJ2-3; TRBD2 aligns across 8 bases. The CDR3 totals 17 residues. With V trimmed by 4 bases and J by 2 bases, 11 bases remained unmatched. Germline CDR1 LGHNA, CDR2 YSLEER. CDR3 nucleotides: TGCGCCAGCAGCCCGTTGGCTCTAGCGGGCCCCACAGATACGCAGTATTTT. It encodes CASSPLALAGPTDTQYF.

V usage is TRBV5-1 and J usage is TRBJ1-1; tentative D call: TRBD1 (6 bases). CDR3 length equals 15 residues. Trimming removed 0 bases at V and 4 bases at J, with 13 bases between. In germline, CDR1 is SGHRS, CDR2 YFSETQ. The CDR3 loop reads CASSLDGRGGTEAFF. The CDR3 bases are TGCGCCAGCAGCTTGGATGGCAGGGGTGGCACTGAAGCTTTCTTT.

This chain links TRBV6-2 or TRBV6-3 with TRBJ2-1; 9 nucleotides agree with TRBD2. The CDR3 consists of 13 residues. In germline, CDR1 is MNHEY, CDR2 SVGEGT. The V segment lost 5 bases and the J segment 9 bases; nucleotides outside the gene matches: 5. DNA of the CDR3: TGTGCCAGCAGTACCGGACTAGCGCTTGAGCAGTTCTTC. Protein sequence: CASSTGLALEQFF.

The V call is TRBV2, the J call TRBJ2-1, with 16 bases that match TRBD2. Germline CDR1 reads SNHLY; CDR2 reads FYNNEI. J was trimmed by 7 bases and V by 6 bases; bases with no gene match: 6. The CDR3 spans 16 residues. CDR3 nucleotide sequence: TGTGCCAGCAGCGACCTGGGACTAGCGGGGGGGAATGAGCAGTTCTTC. Amino acid sequence: CASSDLGLAGGNEQFF.

The genes are TRBV6-2 or TRBV6-3 and TRBJ1-2, with D possibly TRBD1 on 6 matching bases. Looked up from germline, CDR1 is MNHEY and CDR2 is SVGEGT. Trimming cost V 5 bases and J 6 bases, with 13 bases left between them. This CDR3 has 13 amino acids. CDR3 region: CASSLRGANGYTF. The CDR3, as DNA: TGTGCCAGCAGTCTCAGGGGCGCGAATGGCTACACCTTC.

The rearrangement links TRBV3-1 (or the pseudogene TRBV3-2) to TRBJ2-6; D remains ambiguous. Germline CDR1 is LGHDT and CDR2 is YNNKEL (reference sequence). Trimming took off 1 base at V and 0 bases at J, with 10 bases between the two ends. This CDR3 region has 17 residues. The CDR3 sequence: CASSQGIPSSGANVLTF. The CDR3 DNA reads TGTGCCAGCAGCCAAGGCATCCCCAGCTCTGGGGCCAACGTCCTGACTTTC.

The chain carries TRBV25-1 and TRBJ2-2, with TRBD2 identical over 8 bases. The CDR3 spans 15 residues. Trimming at V came to 3 bases and at J to 6 bases, leaving 6 bases not matched to a gene. Per the germline V gene, CDR1 is MGHDK and CDR2 is SYGVNS. The CDR3 bases are TGTGCCAGCAGTGAGCAGGGACTAGTTTCCGGGGAGCTGTTTTTT. This codes for CASSEQGLVSGELFF.

The rearrangement uses TRBV27 and TRBJ1-2; D gene ambiguous. CDR1 MNHEY and CDR2 SMNVEV come from the germline V gene (reference sequence). The CDR3 is made up of 16 amino acids. Trimming removed 5 bases at V and 7 bases at J, with 23 bases between. DNA for the CDR3: TGTGCCAGCAGTCTATATGACGGGGTGGGGTCTTCTGGCTACACCTTC. Amino acid sequence: CASSLYDGVGSSGYTF.

This clone has more than one count but fewer than ten. The rearrangement uses TRBV5-1 and TRBJ1-6; D gene ambiguous. The germline V gene encodes CDR1 SGHRS and CDR2 YFSETQ. This CDR3 comprises 13 residues. Trimming pared 4 bases from V and 8 bases from J, leaving 10 bases between. The CDR3 loop is CASSLKLDSPLHF. As DNA, the CDR3 is TGCGCCAGCAGCCTAAAACTGGATTCACCCCTCCACTTT. The full variable domain, completed using reference TRBV5-1 and TRBJ1-6, is KAGVTQTPRYLIKTRGQQVTLSCSPISGHRSVSWYQQTPGQGLQFLFEYFSETQRNKGNFPGRFSGRQFSNSRSEMNVSTLELGDSALYLCASSLKLDSPLHFGNGTRLTVT.

V usage is TRBV19 and J usage is TRBJ1-1; D remains ambiguous. The germline V gene has CDR1 LNHDA and CDR2 SQIVND (reference sequence). The CDR3 is 13 residues long. Between the trimmed V and J ends, which lost 3 bases and 1 base, there was a span of 6 bases. DNA for the CDR3: TGTGCCAGTAGTATGCGGGGGAACACTGAAGCTTTCTTT. Translated, it gives CASSMRGNTEAFF.

The genes are TRBV29-1 and TRBJ2-1; 7 nucleotides agree with TRBD1. V was clipped by 7 bases and J by 6 bases; unmatched bases: 9. The CDR3 loop spans 13 amino acids. Germline V CDR1 and CDR2: SQVTM, ANQGSEA. As DNA, the CDR3 is TGCAGCGGACAGGGAATGCCAATCAATGAGCAGTTCTTC. It encodes CSGQGMPINEQFF.

There are a few counts of this clone. V gene TRBV6-2 or TRBV6-3 combines with J gene TRBJ2-2, with D unresolved. V was trimmed by 1 base and J by 7 bases, leaving 7 bases between them. This CDR3 comprises 13 residues. CDR1 is MNHEY, CDR2 SVGEGT, per germline. The CDR3 here is CASSYFAVGELFF. DNA of the CDR3: TGTGCCAGCAGTTACTTTGCAGTCGGGGAGCTGTTTTTT.

The rearrangement links TRBV2 to TRBJ1-6; D is unclear. CDR1 and CDR2 from the germline V gene are SNHLY and FYNNEI. The CDR3 is made up of 13 amino acids. For the CDR3, the DNA is TGTGCGACTAGGCCTTCGAATAATTCACCCCTCCACTTT. This codes for CATRPSNNSPLHF.

The chain links TRBV6-2 or TRBV6-3 to TRBJ2-2; unclear D gene. Germline values: CDR1 MNHEY, CDR2 SVGEGT. The V end lost 5 bases, the J end lost 0 bases, and 13 bases lay between the germline ends. This CDR3 contains 16 residues. CDR3 nucleotide sequence: TGTGCCAGCAGTACCTCGAGGCTGTCGAACACCGGGGAGCTGTTTTTT. Its translation: CASSTSRLSNTGELFF.